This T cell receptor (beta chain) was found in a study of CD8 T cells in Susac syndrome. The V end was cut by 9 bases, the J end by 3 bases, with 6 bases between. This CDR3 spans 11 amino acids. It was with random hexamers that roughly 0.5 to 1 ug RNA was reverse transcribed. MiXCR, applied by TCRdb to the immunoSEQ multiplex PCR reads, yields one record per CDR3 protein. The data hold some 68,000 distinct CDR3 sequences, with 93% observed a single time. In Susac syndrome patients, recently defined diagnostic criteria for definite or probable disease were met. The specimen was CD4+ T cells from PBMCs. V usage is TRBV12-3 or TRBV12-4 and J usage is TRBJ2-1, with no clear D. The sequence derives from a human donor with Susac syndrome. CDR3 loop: CASINYNEQFF. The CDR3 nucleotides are TGTGCCAGTATAAACTACAATGAGCAGTTCTTC.